The 7 T cell receptor beta chains presented below share a single source sample, sequenced in a study of blood T cell repertoires in COVID-19. Here immunoSEQ multiplex PCR was the method, and the copy in TCRdb shows in-frame clones only, minus some. The table lists approximately 220,000 clones, 80% to 90% of them singletons, with approximately 6.2% in the top ten. Sequenced: peripheral blood. These receptor sequences come from a man between 60 and 70 years old who had recovered from COVID-19.

This clone has only one observation. The chain couples TRBV7-9 to TRBJ1-2; D not certain. The CDR3 covers 13 residues. Trimming removed 3 bases from V and 2 bases from J, with 7 bases in between. In germline, CDR1 is SEHNR, CDR2 FQNEAQ (reference sequence). The CDR3 is CASSFSTNYGYTF. CDR3 DNA sequence: TGTGCCAGCAGCTTTTCGACAAACTATGGCTACACCTTC. Full variable domain (remainder filled in from reference TRBV7-9 and TRBJ1-2): DTGVSQNPRHKITKRGQNVTFRCDPISEHNRLYWYRQTLGQGPEFLTYFQNEAQLEKSRLLSDRFSAERPKGSFSTLEIQRTEQGDSAMYLCASSFSTNYGYTFGSGTRLTVV.

The sample holds one count of this clone. The sample holds other DNA sequences that translate to the same CDR3. This sequence joins TRBV7-9 and TRBJ1-4; D remains ambiguous. Deletions cut 3 bases from V and 0 bases from J, with 5 bases between. Germline-derived CDR1 and CDR2 are SEHNR and FQNEAQ (reference sequence). The CDR3 covers 14 residues. The DNA of the CDR3 is TGTGCCAGCAGCTTCCGAGCAACTAATGAAAAACTGTTTTTT. As protein: CASSFRATNEKLFF.

V usage is TRBV12-3 or TRBV12-4 and J usage is TRBJ1-1; D not resolved. The V end was cut by 1 base, the J end by 2 bases, with 5 bases between. The length of the CDR3 is 13 residues. The CDR3 is CASSLDINTEAFF. In DNA form, the CDR3 reads TGTGCCAGCAGTTTAGATATTAACACTGAAGCTTTCTTT.

The J gene is TRBJ2-7, the V gene TRBV9; 12 bases agree with TRBD1. Per the germline V gene, CDR1 is SGDLS and CDR2 is YYNGEE. The CDR3 is made up of 15 amino acids. V lost 3 bases, J lost 5 bases, and 6 bases stayed unmatched. CDR3 nucleotide sequence: TGTGCCAGCAGCGCCTTGGGACAGGGGGCGAACGAGCAGTACTTC. Translation: CASSALGQGANEQYF.

The CDR3 protein is CASSPKLVGDTQYF. The DNA for the CDR3 is TGTGCCAGCAGCCCCAAACTAGTCGGGGATACGCAGTATTTT. The genes are TRBV11-2 and TRBJ2-3; the D gene is possibly TRBD2 (5 bases). The CDR3 is 14 residues long. The germline CDR1 and CDR2 sequences are SGHAT and FQNNGV. V dropped 5 bases and J dropped 6 bases, with 15 bases sitting between them. Full variable domain (remainder filled in from reference TRBV11-2 and TRBJ2-3): EAGVAQSPRYKIIEKRQSVAFWCNPISGHATLYWYQQILGQGPKLLIQFQNNGVVDDSQLPKDRFSAERLKGVDSTLKIQPAKLEDSAVYLCASSPKLVGDTQYFGPGTRLTVL.

The rearrangement uses TRBV11-3 and TRBJ2-3; 7 positions agree with TRBD2. V lost 1 base and J lost 0; bases outside the gene matches: 1. The CDR3 is 15 amino acids. Germline-derived CDR1 and CDR2 are SGHNT and YENEEA. The CDR3 coding sequence is TGTGCCAGCAGCTTAGGCGGGGGTAGCACAGATACGCAGTATTTT. Protein sequence: CASSLGGGSTDTQYF.

The rearrangement links TRBV10-2 to TRBJ1-6, with a tentative D call TRBD1 (6 bases). With 2 bases removed from V and 7 bases from J, the gap between germline ends came to 9 bases. The CDR3 runs 14 residues. Germline lookup yields CDR1 WSHSY and CDR2 SAAADI. The CDR3 here is CASSELGANSPLHF. The CDR3 DNA follows: TGCGCCAGCAGTGAGCTGGGGGCGAATTCACCCCTCCACTTT.